A single sample gave rise to the 9 T cell receptor beta chains below, sequenced in a study of CD8+CD57+ T cells in acquired aplastic anemia. It was genomic DNA that served as the template for profiling TCR beta VDJ and CDR3. TCRdb analysed the reads with MiXCR anew, one entry per CDR3 protein. Altogether 180,000 or so distinct CDR3 sequences are present, around half being singletons, with the ten largest covering about 1.8%. Sequencing was done on patients that had shown CD8+CD57+ cell expansion by flow cytometry. Input material: sorted CD4+, CD8+, or CD8+CD57+ T cells (not recorded which) from PBMCs. These receptors all come from a human donor with aplastic anemia.

V is TRBV15 and J is TRBJ2-1, with D uncertain. Germline loops: CDR1 LNHNV, CDR2 YYDKDF (reference sequence). V lost 0 bases and J lost 0, with 9 bases in between. The CDR3 has 16 amino acids. The CDR3 DNA reads as TGTGCCACCAGCAGAGATTCCCCGGGCTCCTACAATGAGCAGTTCTTC. Amino acid sequence: CATSRDSPGSYNEQFF.

V is TRBV28 and J is TRBJ2-3, with D hard to call. Germline-derived CDR1 and CDR2 are MDHEN and SYDVKM. The CDR3 is 15 residues long. The V end was cut by 2 bases, the J end by 0 bases, with 9 bases between. In nucleotides, the CDR3 is TGTGCCAGCAGTTTAGGCCCCCTAAGCACAGATACGCAGTATTTT. This codes for CASSLGPLSTDTQYF. Together with reference TRBV28 and TRBJ2-3, the CDR3 gives the full variable domain: DVKVTQSSRYLVKRTGEKVFLECVQDMDHENMFWYRQDPGLGLRLIYFSYDVKMKEKGDIPEGYSVSREKKERFSLILESASTNQTSMYLCASSLGPLSTDTQYFGPGTRLTVL.

The chain is built from TRBV24-1 and TRBJ2-5; D unresolved. Germline lookup yields CDR1 KGHDR and CDR2 SFDVKD. This CDR3 has 11 amino acids. V gave up 4 bases and J gave up 5 bases, with 4 bases separating them. CDR3 residues: CATSEQETQYF. CDR3 nucleotides: TGTGCCACCAGTGAACAGGAGACCCAGTACTTC.

This clonotype was counted ten times or more. The chain employs TRBV10-3 and TRBJ2-2; 7 nucleotides match TRBD2. The CDR3 has 15 residues. The V segment lost 7 bases and the J segment 5 bases; nucleotides outside the gene matches: 10. CDR1 and CDR2 (germline): ENHRY, SYGVKD. The CDR3 nucleotides are TGTGCCATCAACGGTGCTAGCGGACGTACCGGGGAGCTGTTTTTT. Its translation is CAINGASGRTGELFF.

V usage is TRBV5-6 and J usage is TRBJ2-7, with 10 bases matching TRBD1. Germline trimming cut 4 bases from V and 2 bases from J; bases unmatched to any gene: 6. The CDR3 loop spans 15 amino acids. Looked up from germline, CDR1 is SGHDT and CDR2 is YYEEEE. As DNA, the CDR3 is TGTGCCAGCAGCAGGGCCGGGACAGGGGCCTACGAGCAGTACTTC. Protein: CASSRAGTGAYEQYF.

The CDR3 reads CASSLGQGLGGANVLTF. The CDR3 bases are TGTGCCAGCAGCTTGGGACAGGGCTTGGGTGGGGCCAACGTCCTGACTTTC. V usage is TRBV5-4 and J usage is TRBJ2-6; the match to TRBD1 covers 7 bases. The V gene end was trimmed by 0 bases and the J gene end by 3 bases; junction bases not matched to a gene: 6. The CDR3 is made up of 17 amino acids. Germline lookup yields CDR1 SGHNT and CDR2 YYREEE (reference sequence).

This clonotype was detected many times. The rearrangement uses TRBV13 and TRBJ2-1; unclear D gene. V was clipped by 0 bases and J by 6 bases, with 3 bases between them. CDR1 PRHDT and CDR2 FYEKMQ come from the germline V gene (reference sequence). The CDR3 totals 12 residues. CDR3 amino acids: CASSLGLNEQFF. CDR3 DNA sequence: TGTGCCAGCAGCTTAGGCCTCAATGAGCAGTTCTTC.

This clonotype appeared a few times. This chain joins TRBV9 and TRBJ2-1; TRBD2 agrees at 16 bases. V lost 2 bases, J lost 0 bases, and 8 bases stayed unmatched. This CDR3 has 20 residues. CDR1 is SGDLS and CDR2 is YYNGEE in the germline V gene. The CDR3: CASSVRGGLAGGPSYNEQFF. CDR3 coding DNA: TGTGCCAGCAGCGTTAGGGGGGGACTAGCGGGAGGGCCCTCCTACAATGAGCAGTTCTTC.

This rearrangement joins TRBV10-3 to TRBJ2-2; D not certain. Germline V gives CDR1 ENHRY, CDR2 SYGVKD. The CDR3 length is 14 residues. With 7 bases removed from V and 5 bases from J, the gap between germline ends came to 14 bases. CDR3 protein: CAIMAPQRTGELFF. The CDR3 coding sequence is TGTGCCATCATGGCCCCCCAGAGGACCGGGGAGCTGTTTTTT.